These T cell receptor beta chains were read from a single sample in a study of blood T cell repertoires in COVID-19. TCRdb's table, derived via immunoSEQ multiplex PCR, lists solely in-frame clones and lacks some. The table records approximately 210,000 clones, about 89% of them present only once. The sample was PBMCs or T cells enriched from blood (not recorded which). All receptors come from a woman aged 18-35 years who had recovered from COVID-19. Each CDR3 is given without its conserved first and last residue. The D gene is left open where the match is weak.

J | V | D | CDR3
TRBJ2-2 | TRBV5-6 | - | ASSLQGAYSTGELF
TRBJ2-5 | TRBV20-1 | TRBD2 | SASNAGGAETQY
TRBJ2-6 | TRBV28 | - | ASSLLGGPGANVLT
TRBJ1-2 | TRBV24-1 | - | ATSAIREGGAYGYT
TRBJ2-1 | TRBV9 | TRBD2 | ASSTHPGLAGGQSSEQF
TRBJ2-1 | TRBV28 | TRBD1 | ASSFPGQGRIGEQF
TRBJ1-2 | TRBV3-1/TRBV3-2 | - | ASSQVGQPNYGYT
TRBJ2-1 | TRBV7-9 | - | ASSLIRAEQF
TRBJ1-1 | TRBV27 | - | ASWRLGLNTEAF
TRBJ2-3 | TRBV6-1 | TRBD2 | ASSEAASGGDTQY
TRBJ2-7 | TRBV13 | - | ASSLGTDYEQY
TRBJ1-2 | TRBV9 | TRBD1 | ASSVGTGETYGYT
TRBJ2-2 | TRBV9 | TRBD1 | ASSGTGTSGELF
TRBJ1-1 | TRBV10-1 | TRBD1 | ASGTGDPWEAF
TRBJ1-1 | TRBV19 | TRBD1 | ASSQDRVMTEAF
TRBJ1-4 | TRBV19 | - | ASRQVGSGKLF